This TCR beta chain is drawn from a study of T cells in narcolepsy. Study-level results: Autoreactive HCRT-specific and TRIB2-specific clonotypes were marked in same-patient CSF-versus-blood CD4+ comparisons. Reportedly, autoreactive clonotypes were serially detected in patients' blood but not controls'.

CDR1 and CDR2 (germline): SGHTS, YDEGEE. The CDR3 loop spans 18 amino acids. The V segment lost 0 bases and the J segment 2 bases; nucleotides outside the gene matches: 12. Turning to this clone: Its target is not known.

The assay was immunoSEQ multiplex PCR, and TCRdb's table has in-frame clones only and misses some. This table has some 13,000 clones, 85% to 90% appearing once. This receptor was taken from a human donor with narcolepsy. V gene TRBV5-8 combines with J gene TRBJ2-3; 7 bases match TRBD1. The sample was CD45RA- memory CD4+ T cells from PBMCs. CDR3 amino acids: CASSLEKGAYQATDTQYF. In DNA, the CDR3 is TGTGCCAGCAGCTTGGAAAAGGGGGCCTATCAAGCCACAGATACGCAGTATTTT.